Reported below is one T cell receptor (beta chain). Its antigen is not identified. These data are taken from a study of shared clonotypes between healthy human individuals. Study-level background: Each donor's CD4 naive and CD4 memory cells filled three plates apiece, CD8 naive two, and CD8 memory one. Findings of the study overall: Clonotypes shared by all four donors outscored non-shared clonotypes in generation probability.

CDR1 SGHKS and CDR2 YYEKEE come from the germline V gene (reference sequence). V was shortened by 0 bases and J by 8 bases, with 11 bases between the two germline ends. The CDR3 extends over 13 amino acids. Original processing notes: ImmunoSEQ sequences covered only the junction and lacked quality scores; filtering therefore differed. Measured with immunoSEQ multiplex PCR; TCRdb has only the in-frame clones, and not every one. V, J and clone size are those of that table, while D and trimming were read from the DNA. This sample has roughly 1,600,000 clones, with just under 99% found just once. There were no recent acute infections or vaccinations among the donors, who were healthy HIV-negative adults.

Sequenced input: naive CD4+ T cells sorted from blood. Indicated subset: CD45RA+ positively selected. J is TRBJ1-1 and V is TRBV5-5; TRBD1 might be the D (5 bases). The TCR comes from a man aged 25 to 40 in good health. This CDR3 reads CASSLVGRIEAFF. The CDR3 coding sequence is TGTGCCAGCAGCTTGGTGGGGCGGATAGAAGCTTTCTTT.